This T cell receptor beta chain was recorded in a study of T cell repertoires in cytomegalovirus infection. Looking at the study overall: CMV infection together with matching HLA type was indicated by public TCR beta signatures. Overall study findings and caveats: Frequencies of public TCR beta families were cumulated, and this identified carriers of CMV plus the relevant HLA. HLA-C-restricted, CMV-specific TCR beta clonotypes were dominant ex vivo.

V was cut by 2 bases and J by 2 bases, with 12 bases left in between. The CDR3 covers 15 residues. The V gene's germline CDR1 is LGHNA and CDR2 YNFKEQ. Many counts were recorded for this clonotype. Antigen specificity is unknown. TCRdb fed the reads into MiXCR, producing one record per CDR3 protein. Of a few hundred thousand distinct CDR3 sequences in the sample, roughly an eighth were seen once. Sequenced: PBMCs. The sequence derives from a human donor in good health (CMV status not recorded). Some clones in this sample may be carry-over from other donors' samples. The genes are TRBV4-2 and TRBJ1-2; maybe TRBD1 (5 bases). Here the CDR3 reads CASSQNREGNYGYTF. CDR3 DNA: TGTGCCAGCAGCCAAAACCGGGAGGGGAACTATGGCTACACCTTC.